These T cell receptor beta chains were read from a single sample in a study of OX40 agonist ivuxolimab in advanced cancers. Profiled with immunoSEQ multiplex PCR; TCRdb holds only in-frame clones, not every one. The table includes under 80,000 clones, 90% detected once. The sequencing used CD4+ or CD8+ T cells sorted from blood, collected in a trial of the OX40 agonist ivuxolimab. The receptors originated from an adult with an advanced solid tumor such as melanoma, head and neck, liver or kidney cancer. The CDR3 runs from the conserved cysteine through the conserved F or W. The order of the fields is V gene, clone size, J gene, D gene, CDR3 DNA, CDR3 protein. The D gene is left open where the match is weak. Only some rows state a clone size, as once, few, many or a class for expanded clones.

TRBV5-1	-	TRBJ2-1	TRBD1	TGCGCCAGCAGCTTCAACGCACAGGGGGCTTACAATGAGCAGTTCTTC	CASSFNAQGAYNEQFF
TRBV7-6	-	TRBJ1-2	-	TGTGCCAGCAGCCCACGCGTAGGGGGGAGGGACTATGGCTACACCTTC	CASSPRVGGRDYGYTF
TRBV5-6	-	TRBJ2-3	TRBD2	TGTGCCAGCAGCTCCTCTAGCGGGTGGGGCACAGATACGCAGTATTTT	CASSSSSGWGTDTQYF
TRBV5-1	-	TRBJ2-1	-	TGCGCCAGCAGCCTCGGGGGCCAATCCTACAATGAGCAGTTCTTC	CASSLGGQSYNEQFF
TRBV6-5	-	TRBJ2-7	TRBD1	TGTGCCAGCAGTTACCCGGGACAGGGGGCGGACGAGCAGTACTTC	CASSYPGQGADEQYF
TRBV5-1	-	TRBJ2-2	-	TGCGCCAGCAGCTTGGCTCCACGGACATCCGGGAACACCGGGGAGCTGTTTTTT	CASSLAPRTSGNTGELFF
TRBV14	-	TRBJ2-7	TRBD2	TGTGCCAGCAGCCGCCGTCTTGAAGCGGGGGGAACCTACGAGCAGTACTTC	CASSRRLEAGGTYEQYF
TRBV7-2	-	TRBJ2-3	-	TGTGCCAGCAGCAAGGGGGTAGATACGCAGTATTTT	CASSKGVDTQYF
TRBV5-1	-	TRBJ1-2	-	TGCGCCAGCAGCCGTTCTCGTACAGGAGGGGATGGCTACACCTTC	CASSRSRTGGDGYTF
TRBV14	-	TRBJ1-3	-	TGTGCCAGCAGCCAAATGATTGGAAACACCATATATTTT	CASSQMIGNTIYF
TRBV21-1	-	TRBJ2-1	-	TGTGCCAGCAGCAAAGCGGACTTAGCGGGAGGGAATGAGCAGTTCTTC	CASSKADLAGGNEQFF
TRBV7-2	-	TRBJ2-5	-	TGTGCCAGCAGCCCCGTGCGGAGCCAAGAGACCCAGTACTTC	CASSPVRSQETQYF
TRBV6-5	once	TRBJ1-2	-	TGTGCCAGCAGTTACTCTGGTACTTTTAACTATGGCTACACCTTC	CASSYSGTFNYGYTF
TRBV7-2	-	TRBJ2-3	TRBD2	TGTGCCAGCAGCTTAGGCCTAGCGGGCCAGGGAGATACGCAGTATTTT	CASSLGLAGQGDTQYF
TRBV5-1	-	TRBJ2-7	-	TGCGCCAGCAGCTTGGAACCAAACTACGAGCAGTACTTC	CASSLEPNYEQYF
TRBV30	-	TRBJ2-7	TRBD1	TGTGCCGGATTGACAGGGGGGCGCGAGCAGTACTTC	CAGLTGGREQYF
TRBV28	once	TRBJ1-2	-	TGTGCCAGCCGGGCCACGGTCCATGGCTACACCTTC	CASRATVHGYTF
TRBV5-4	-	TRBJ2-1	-	TGTGCCAGCAGCTTCGAGAGCGGTGGCGGGCAGTTCTTC	CASSFESGGGQFF
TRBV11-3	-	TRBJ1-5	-	TGTGCCAGCAGCACGCAACAGGGTCAGCCCCAGCATTTT	CASSTQQGQPQHF
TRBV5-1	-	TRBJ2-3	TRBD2	TGCGCCAGCAGCCGAGAGCGGGAGGCTGATACGCAGTATTTT	CASSREREADTQYF
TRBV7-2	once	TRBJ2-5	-	TGTGCCAGCACCTCGGGCCGGGGGCAAGAGACCCAGTACTTC	CASTSGRGQETQYF
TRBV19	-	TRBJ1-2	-	TGTGCCAGTAGTAACCGGAGGACCTCGCCCGAATATGGCTACACCTTC	CASSNRRTSPEYGYTF
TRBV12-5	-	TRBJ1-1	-	TGTGCTAGTGGTTTGGTACTTTTCAGGGACGGCACTGAAGCTTTCTTT	CASGLVLFRDGTEAFF
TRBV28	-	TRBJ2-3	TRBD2	TGTGCCAGCAGTTCACTAGCGGGACAGTTAGGTACGCAGTATTTT	CASSSLAGQLGTQYF
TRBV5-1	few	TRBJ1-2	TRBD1	TGCGCCAGCAGCTCCTTGGACAGGTCAGACATCTATGGCTACACCTTC	CASSSLDRSDIYGYTF
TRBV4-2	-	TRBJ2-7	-	TGTGCCAGCAGCCAAGAGAGAGGGCGCGAGCAGTACTTC	CASSQERGREQYF
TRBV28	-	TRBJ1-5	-	TGTGCCAGCAGTTTATGGGGACGGACCGATCAGCCCCAGCATTTT	CASSLWGRTDQPQHF
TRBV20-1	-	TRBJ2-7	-	TGCAGTGCAAACAGCTACGAGCAGTACTTC	CSANSYEQYF
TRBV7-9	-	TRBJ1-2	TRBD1	TGTGCCAGCAGCCCGTCGGGACAGGGGAATAACTATGGCTACACCTTC	CASSPSGQGNNYGYTF
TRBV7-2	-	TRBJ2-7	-	TGTGCCAGCAGCTTAGCGTCTCAGGGGCGCGAGCAGTACTTC	CASSLASQGREQYF
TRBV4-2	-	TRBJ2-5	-	TGTGCCAGCAGCAACAGAGAAGAGACCCAGTACTTC	CASSNREETQYF
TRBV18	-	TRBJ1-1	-	TGTGCCAGCTCACTCCGGGACATTAACACTGAAGCTTTCTTT	CASSLRDINTEAFF
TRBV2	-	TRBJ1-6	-	TGTGCCAGCAGTGAGCAGGGACCCTATAATTCACCCCTCCACTTT	CASSEQGPYNSPLHF
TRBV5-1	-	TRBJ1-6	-	TGCGCCAGCAGCTTTACCGGTGTGGTGAATTCACCCCTCCACTTT	CASSFTGVVNSPLHF
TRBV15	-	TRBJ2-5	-	TGTGCCACCAGCAGAGTAGGGGGGAGGGAGACCCAGTACTTC	CATSRVGGRETQYF
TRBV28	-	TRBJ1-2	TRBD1	TGTGCCAGCAGTTTGGCGTCCGGACAGGGCGTGGGCTATGGCTACACCTTC	CASSLASGQGVGYGYTF
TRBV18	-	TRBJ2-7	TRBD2	TGTGCCAGCTCCCTTAGCGGGAGAGACTCCTACGAGCAGTACTTC	CASSLSGRDSYEQYF
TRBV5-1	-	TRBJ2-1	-	TGCGCCAGCAGCTCCGGGTCTTTATACAATGAGCAGTTCTTC	CASSSGSLYNEQFF
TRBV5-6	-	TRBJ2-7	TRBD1	TGTGCCAGCAGCTCACTCGGACAGGGGAACTCCTACGAGCAGTACTTC	CASSSLGQGNSYEQYF
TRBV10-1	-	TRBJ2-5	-	TGCGCTAGGGGCAGGAAAGAGACCCAGTACTTC	CARGRKETQYF
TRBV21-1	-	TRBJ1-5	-	TGTGCCAGCAGCAATACTGGAGGGGGGGCCAATCAGCCCCAGCATTTT	CASSNTGGGANQPQHF
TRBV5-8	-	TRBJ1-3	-	TGTGCCAGCACCGGGACCTTCTTCTCTGGAAACACCATATATTTT	CASTGTFFSGNTIYF
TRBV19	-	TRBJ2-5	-	TGTGCCAGTAGTATAGTGGTAGGAGTGCAAGAGACCCAGTACTTC	CASSIVVGVQETQYF
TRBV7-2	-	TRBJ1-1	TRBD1	TGTGCCAGCAGCACCTGGGGACAGGCGAACACTGAAGCTTTCTTT	CASSTWGQANTEAFF
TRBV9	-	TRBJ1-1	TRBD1	TGTGCCAGCAGCGTAGGGACAGGCCCGAACACTGAAGCTTTCTTT	CASSVGTGPNTEAFF
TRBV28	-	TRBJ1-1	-	TGTGCCAGCAGTACCCCGGGACACCTGAACACTGAAGCTTTCTTT	CASSTPGHLNTEAFF
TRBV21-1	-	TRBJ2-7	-	TGTGCCAGCAGCAAAGACAGGGGAACTGCCATTCCCTACGAGCAGTACTTC	CASSKDRGTAIPYEQYF
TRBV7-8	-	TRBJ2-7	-	TGTGCCAGCAGCTTAGCAGGGGACCACTACGAGCAGTACTTC	CASSLAGDHYEQYF
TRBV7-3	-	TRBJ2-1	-	TGTGCCAGCAGCCCGGGGGCGGTGAATCGCGGTGAGCAGTTCTTC	CASSPGAVNRGEQFF
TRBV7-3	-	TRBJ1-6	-	TGTGCCAGCAGCTTAGCCGGGGGTAGTTCACCCCTCCACTTT	CASSLAGGSSPLHF
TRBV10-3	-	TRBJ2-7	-	TGTGCCATCAGTGAGAAGGGGGTATCCTACGAGCAGTACTTC	CAISEKGVSYEQYF
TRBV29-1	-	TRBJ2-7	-	TGCAGCGTTGTGGGCTACTCCTACGAGCAGTACTTC	CSVVGYSYEQYF